These 3 T cell receptor beta chains came from one sample sequenced in a study of PD-1 blockade in classical Hodgkin lymphoma. As to time point: cycle 4 day 1 (C4D1), after more than five weeks of nivolumab. No patient escaped relapse after autologous stem cell transplantation, and brentuximab vedotin exposure varied. Using immunoSEQ multiplex PCR, the repertoire was profiled, and TCRdb retains in-frame clones only, with some absent. The table lists over 75,000 clones, just over 90% of them singletons. The sample was peripheral blood mononuclear cells (PBMCs), taken before the fourth cycle of nivolumab. The source is a human donor with classical Hodgkin lymphoma.

The chain couples TRBV6-6 to TRBJ2-7; D might be TRBD2 (5 bases). Germline CDR1 MNHNY, CDR2 SVGAGI (reference sequence). Deletions cut 5 bases from V and 0 bases from J, with 8 bases between. The CDR3 runs to 13 residues. The CDR3 sequence: CASSQTNSYEQYF. CDR3 sequence (DNA): TGTGCCAGCAGTCAGACTAACTCCTACGAGCAGTACTTC.

The chain couples TRBV2 to TRBJ2-1; possible D gene TRBD1, 5 bases. Germline assignment: CDR1 SNHLY and CDR2 FYNNEI. The CDR3 sequence is 14 residues long. Trimming stripped 3 bases from V and 5 bases from J, with 11 bases between. The CDR3 nucleotides are TGTGCCAGCAGTGATGGCAGGGTCGACAATGAGCAGTTCTTC. Translated: CASSDGRVDNEQFF.

The rearrangement links TRBV7-9 to TRBJ2-1; D might be TRBD1 (5 bases). CDR3 size: 14 residues. The V end was cut by 4 bases, the J end by 4 bases, with 11 bases between. CDR1 and CDR2 (germline): SEHNR, FQNEAQ (reference sequence). CDR3 loop: CASSSGAGYNEQFF. CDR3 nucleotide sequence: TGTGCCAGCAGCTCAGGAGCAGGGTACAATGAGCAGTTCTTC.